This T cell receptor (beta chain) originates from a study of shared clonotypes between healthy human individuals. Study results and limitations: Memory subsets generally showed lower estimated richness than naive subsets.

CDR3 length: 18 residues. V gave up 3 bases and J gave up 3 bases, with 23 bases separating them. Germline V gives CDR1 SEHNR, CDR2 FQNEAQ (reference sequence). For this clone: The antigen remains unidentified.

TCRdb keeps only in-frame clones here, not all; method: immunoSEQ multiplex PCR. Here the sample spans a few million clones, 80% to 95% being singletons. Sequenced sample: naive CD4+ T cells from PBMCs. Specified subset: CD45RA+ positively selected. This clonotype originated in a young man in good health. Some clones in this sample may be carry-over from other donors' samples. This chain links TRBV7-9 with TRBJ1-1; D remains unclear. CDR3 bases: TGTGCCAGCAGCTTCAAGGCCCTAATGGGAGGGCAATACACTGAAGCTTTCTTT. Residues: CASSFKALMGGQYTEAFF.